This is a list of T cell receptor beta chains from one sample in a study. TCRdb fed the 5' RACE reads into MiXCR, producing one record per CDR3 protein. The table records 53,000 or so distinct CDR3 sequences, approximately 25% of them present only once. The sample comprised tumor-infiltrating naive CD4+ T cells sorted from the breast tumor. These receptors all stem from a female donor with breast cancer. Each CDR3 is given with its conserved first and last residue. Each record gives: D gene, clone size, V gene, J gene, CDR3 protein, CDR3 DNA. A D gene is named only where the DNA matches it firmly. Clone size appears in some rows only: once, few, many, or a class for an expanded clone.

TRBD2,many,TRBV20-1,TRBJ2-1,CSAITLAGNNEQFF,TGCAGTGCTATTACACTAGCGGGAAACAATGAGCAGTTCTTC
TRBD2,few,TRBV7-6,TRBJ2-7,CASSLSSSGSGEQYF,TGTGCCAGCAGCTTAAGTTCTAGCGGGAGCGGCGAGCAGTACTTC
TRBD2,once,TRBV15,TRBJ2-7,CVTSRGSGGAGNEQYF,TGTGTCACCAGCAGAGGTAGCGGGGGGGCCGGTAACGAGCAGTACTTC
TRBD1,.,TRBV7-4,TRBJ2-5,CASSSGTAQETPYF,TGTGCCAGCAGCTCCGGGACAGCGCAAGAGACCCCGTACTTC
.,many,TRBV3-1,TRBJ2-3,CASSQGITRVATQYF,TGTGCCAGCAGCCAAGGCATTACGAGGGTTGCTACGCAGTATTTT
TRBD1,.,TRBV6-1,TRBJ2-2,CASTADRVDTGELFF,TGTGCCAGCACCGCAGACAGGGTTGACACCGGGGAGCTGTTTTTT
.,few,TRBV29-1,TRBJ1-1,CSVEGAFNTEAFF,TGCAGCGTTGAGGGGGCGTTTAACACTGAAGCTTTCTTT
.,.,TRBV5-1,TRBJ1-6,CASSLAAADSPLHF,TGCGCCAGCAGCTTGGCGGCAGCAGATTCACCCCTCCACTTT
TRBD1,many,TRBV5-1,TRBJ2-7,CASSPGWDRGGYEQYF,TGCGCCAGCAGTCCTGGTTGGGACAGGGGAGGCTACGAGCAGTACTTC
TRBD2,few,TRBV2,TRBJ2-1,CASSREVRNEQFF,TGTGCCAGCAGCCGGGAGGTTAGAAATGAGCAGTTCTTC
TRBD2,many,TRBV29-1,TRBJ2-7,CSVEAGDTIAGNYEQYF,TGCAGCGTTGAAGCCGGGGACACCATAGCGGGAAACTACGAGCAGTACTTC
.,few,TRBV7-8,TRBJ1-5,CASSPGGPYQPQHF,TGTGCCAGCAGCCCGGGTGGACCTTATCAGCCCCAGCATTTT
TRBD1,few,TRBV4-1,TRBJ2-2,CASSQGAGGSGELFF,TGCGCCAGCAGCCAAGGGGCAGGGGGTTCCGGGGAGCTGTTTTTT
TRBD2,few,TRBV20-1,TRBJ2-2,CSARASGVSNTGELFF,TGCAGTGCTAGAGCTAGCGGGGTATCGAACACCGGGGAGCTGTTTTTT
.,.,TRBV15,TRBJ1-4,CATSRDLQTNEKLFF,TGTGCCACCAGCAGAGATCTACAGACGAATGAAAAACTGTTTTTT
.,.,TRBV11-2,TRBJ2-1,CASSLEVAEQFF,TGTGCCAGCAGCTTAGAGGTGGCTGAGCAGTTCTTC
.,.,TRBV11-2,TRBJ2-7,CASRQSGEGEQYF,TGTGCCAGCAGACAATCAGGGGAGGGAGAGCAGTACTTC